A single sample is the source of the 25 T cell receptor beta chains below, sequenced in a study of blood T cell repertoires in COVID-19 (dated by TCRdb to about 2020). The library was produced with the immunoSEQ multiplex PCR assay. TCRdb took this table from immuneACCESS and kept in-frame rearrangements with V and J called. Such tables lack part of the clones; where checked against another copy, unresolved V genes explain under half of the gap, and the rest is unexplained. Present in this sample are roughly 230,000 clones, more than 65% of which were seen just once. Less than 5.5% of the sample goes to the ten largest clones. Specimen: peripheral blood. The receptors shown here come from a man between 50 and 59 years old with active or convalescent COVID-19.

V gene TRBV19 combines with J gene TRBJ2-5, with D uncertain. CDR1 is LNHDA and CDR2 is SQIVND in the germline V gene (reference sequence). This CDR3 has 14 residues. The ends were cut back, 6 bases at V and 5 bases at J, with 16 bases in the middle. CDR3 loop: CASSLSGKKETQYF. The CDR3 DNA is TGTGCCAGTAGCCTTTCTGGCAAAAAGGAGACCCAGTACTTC.

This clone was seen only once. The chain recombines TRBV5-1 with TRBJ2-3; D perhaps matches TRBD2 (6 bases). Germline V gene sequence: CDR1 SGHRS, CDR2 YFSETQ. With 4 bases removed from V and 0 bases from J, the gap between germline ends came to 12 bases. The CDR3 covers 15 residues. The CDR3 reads CASSPLAASTDTQYF. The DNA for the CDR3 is TGCGCCAGCAGCCCGTTAGCGGCTAGCACAGATACGCAGTATTTT. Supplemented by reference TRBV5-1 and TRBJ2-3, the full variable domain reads KAGVTQTPRYLIKTRGQQVTLSCSPISGHRSVSWYQQTPGQGLQFLFEYFSETQRNKGNFPGRFSGRQFSNSRSEMNVSTLELGDSALYLCASSPLAASTDTQYFGPGTRLTVL.

The CDR3 protein is CASSVGQKNSLHF. The CDR3 nucleotides read TGTGCCAGCAGTGTCGGACAGAAGAACTCCCTCCACTTT. The genes are TRBV2 and TRBJ1-6; D possibly corresponds to TRBD1 (6 bases). The germline CDR1 and CDR2 sequences are SNHLY and FYNNEI. Trimming removed 4 bases from V and 14 bases from J, with 15 bases in between. The CDR3 runs to 13 residues.

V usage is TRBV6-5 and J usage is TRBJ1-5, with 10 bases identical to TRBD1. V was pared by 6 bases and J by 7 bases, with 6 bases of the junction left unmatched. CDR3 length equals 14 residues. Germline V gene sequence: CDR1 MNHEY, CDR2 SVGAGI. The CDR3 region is CASRRGTGVQPQHF. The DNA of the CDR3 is TGTGCCAGCAGGCGAGGGACAGGGGTGCAGCCCCAGCATTTT.

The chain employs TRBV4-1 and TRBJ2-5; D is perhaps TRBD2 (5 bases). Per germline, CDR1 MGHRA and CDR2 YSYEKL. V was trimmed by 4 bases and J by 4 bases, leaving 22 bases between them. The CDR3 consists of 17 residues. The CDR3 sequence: CASSPAGVADGVETQYF. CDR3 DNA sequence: TGCGCCAGCAGCCCCGCCGGGGTAGCCGACGGAGTAGAGACCCAGTACTTC.

The CDR3 DNA sequence: TGTGCCAGCAGTGACATACAGGGGAACCTTTATAATTCACCCCTCCACTTT. It encodes CASSDIQGNLYNSPLHF. V gene TRBV2 combines with J gene TRBJ1-6; TRBD1 aligns across 7 bases. CDR3 length: 17 residues. CDR1 and CDR2 from the germline V gene are SNHLY and FYNNEI. V was clipped by 3 bases and J by 4 bases; unmatched bases: 9. Based on the CDR3 plus reference TRBV2 and TRBJ1-6, the full variable domain is EPEVTQTPSHQVTQMGQEVILRCVPISNHLYFYWYRQILGQKVEFLVSFYNNEISEKSEIFDDQFSVERPDGSNFTLKIRSTKLEDSAMYFCASSDIQGNLYNSPLHFGNGTRLTVT.

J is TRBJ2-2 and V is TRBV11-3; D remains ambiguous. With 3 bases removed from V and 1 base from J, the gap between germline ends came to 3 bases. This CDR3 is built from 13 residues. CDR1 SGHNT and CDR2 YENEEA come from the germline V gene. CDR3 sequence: CASSLRNTGELFF. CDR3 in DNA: TGTGCCAGCAGCTTGAGGAACACCGGGGAGCTGTTTTTT.

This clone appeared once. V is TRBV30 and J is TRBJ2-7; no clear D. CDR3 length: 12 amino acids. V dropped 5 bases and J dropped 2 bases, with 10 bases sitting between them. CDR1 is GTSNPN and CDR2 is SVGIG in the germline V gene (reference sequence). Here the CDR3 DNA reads TGTGCCTGGTGCGGCCAAACCTACGAGCAGTACTTC. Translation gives CAWCGQTYEQYF. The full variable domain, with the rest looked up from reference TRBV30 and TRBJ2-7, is SQTIHQWPATLVQPVGSPLSLECTVEGTSNPNLYWYRQAAGRGLQLLFYSVGIGQISSEVPQNLSASRPQDRQFILSSKKLLLSDSGFYLCAWCGQTYEQYFGPGTRLTVT.

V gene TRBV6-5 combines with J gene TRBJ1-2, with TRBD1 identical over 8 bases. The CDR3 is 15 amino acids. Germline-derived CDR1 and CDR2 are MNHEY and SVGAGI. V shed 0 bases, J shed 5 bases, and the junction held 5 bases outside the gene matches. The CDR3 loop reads CASSYSYQGAYGYTF. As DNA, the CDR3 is TGTGCCAGCAGTTACTCATATCAGGGGGCGTATGGCTACACCTTC.

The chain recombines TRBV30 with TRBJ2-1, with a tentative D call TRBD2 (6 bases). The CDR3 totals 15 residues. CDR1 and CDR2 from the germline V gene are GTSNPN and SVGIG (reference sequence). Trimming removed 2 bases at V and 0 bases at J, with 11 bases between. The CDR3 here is CAWSRGGSSYNEQFF. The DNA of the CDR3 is TGTGCCTGGAGTCGTGGGGGGAGCTCCTACAATGAGCAGTTCTTC.

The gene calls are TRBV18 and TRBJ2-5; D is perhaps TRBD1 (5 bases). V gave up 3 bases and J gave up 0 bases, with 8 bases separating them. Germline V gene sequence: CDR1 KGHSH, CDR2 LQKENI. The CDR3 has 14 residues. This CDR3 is CASSPSGYQETQYF. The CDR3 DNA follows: TGTGCCAGCTCACCCTCAGGGTACCAAGAGACCCAGTACTTC. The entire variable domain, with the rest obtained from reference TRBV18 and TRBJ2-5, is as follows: NAGVMQNPRHLVRRRGQEARLRCSPMKGHSHVYWYRQLPEEGLKFMVYLQKENIIDESGMPKERFSAEFPKEGPSILRIQQVVRGDSAAYFCASSPSGYQETQYFGPGTRLLVL.

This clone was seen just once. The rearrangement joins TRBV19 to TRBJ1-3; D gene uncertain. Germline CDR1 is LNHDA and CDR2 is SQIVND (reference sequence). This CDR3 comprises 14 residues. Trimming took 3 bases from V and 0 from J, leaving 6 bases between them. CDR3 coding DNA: TGTGCCAGTAGTATCCGGGGCTCTGGAAACACCATATATTTT. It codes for CASSIRGSGNTIYF.

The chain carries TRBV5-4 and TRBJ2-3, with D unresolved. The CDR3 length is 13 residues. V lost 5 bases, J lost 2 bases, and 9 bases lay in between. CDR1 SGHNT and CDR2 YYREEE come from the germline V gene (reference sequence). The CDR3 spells CASRGVDTDTQYF. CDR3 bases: TGTGCCAGCAGGGGCGTAGACACAGATACGCAGTATTTT.

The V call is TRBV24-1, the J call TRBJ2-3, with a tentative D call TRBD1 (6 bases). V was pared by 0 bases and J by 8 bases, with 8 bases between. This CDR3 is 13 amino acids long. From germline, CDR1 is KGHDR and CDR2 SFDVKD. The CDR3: CATSDLRGGTQYF. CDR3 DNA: TGTGCCACCAGTGATTTGCGAGGGGGTACGCAGTATTTT.

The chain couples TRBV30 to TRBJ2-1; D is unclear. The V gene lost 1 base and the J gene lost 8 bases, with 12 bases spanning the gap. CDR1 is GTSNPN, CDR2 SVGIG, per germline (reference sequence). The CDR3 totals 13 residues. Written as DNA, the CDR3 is TGTGCCTGGAGTGAGTATTTAGAGGATGAGCAGTTCTTC. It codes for CAWSEYLEDEQFF.

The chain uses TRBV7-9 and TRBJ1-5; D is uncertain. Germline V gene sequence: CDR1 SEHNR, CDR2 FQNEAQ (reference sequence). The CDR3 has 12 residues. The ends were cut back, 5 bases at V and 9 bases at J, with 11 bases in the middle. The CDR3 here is CASSISTGPQHF. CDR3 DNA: TGTGCCAGCAGCATCTCAACGGGGCCCCAGCATTTT. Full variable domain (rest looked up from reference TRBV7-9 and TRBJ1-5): DTGVSQNPRHKITKRGQNVTFRCDPISEHNRLYWYRQTLGQGPEFLTYFQNEAQLEKSRLLSDRFSAERPKGSFSTLEIQRTEQGDSAMYLCASSISTGPQHFGDGTRLSIL.

CDR3 sequence: CASSMLGGRGNYNEQFF. The CDR3 DNA is TGTGCCAGTAGTATGTTAGGGGGTCGGGGCAACTACAATGAGCAGTTCTTC. This chain links TRBV19 with TRBJ2-1; TRBD1 is a possible D gene (6 bases). Between the trimmed V and J ends, which lost 3 bases and 3 bases, there was a span of 18 bases. Looked up from germline, CDR1 is LNHDA and CDR2 is SQIVND (reference sequence). The CDR3 is 17 residues long.

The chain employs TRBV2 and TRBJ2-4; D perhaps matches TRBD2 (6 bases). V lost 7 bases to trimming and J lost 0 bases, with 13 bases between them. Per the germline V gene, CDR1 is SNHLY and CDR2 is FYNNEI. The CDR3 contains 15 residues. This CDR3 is CASTPGLLAKNIQYF. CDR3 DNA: TGTGCCAGCACCCCGGGACTTCTAGCCAAAAACATTCAGTACTTC.

CDR3 bases: TGTGCCAGCAGCGACCTTGGGCGCACAGATACGCAGTATTTT. Encoded protein: CASSDLGRTDTQYF. The chain has TRBV21-1 and TRBJ2-3; TRBD1 is the table's D call, not checked against the DNA. TRBV21-1 is an annotated pseudogene. There are 14 residues in the CDR3.

The CDR3 region is CAISESTLQRGAQETQYF. The DNA of the CDR3 is TGTGCCATCAGTGAGTCGACTCTACAGCGGGGGGCGCAAGAGACCCAGTACTTC. The genes are TRBV10-3 and TRBJ2-5; 9 nucleotides agree with TRBD2. The V gene end was trimmed by 0 bases and the J gene end by 2 bases; junction bases not matched to a gene: 10. CDR3 length: 18 amino acids. From germline, CDR1 is ENHRY and CDR2 SYGVKD.

CDR3 in amino acids: CASSLDGDEQFF. CDR3 in DNA: TGTGCCAGCAGCTTGGACGGAGATGAGCAGTTCTTC. The V and J genes are TRBV5-4 and TRBJ2-1, with no clear D. V lost 0 bases and J lost 8, with 6 bases in between. Germline V gene sequence: CDR1 SGHNT, CDR2 YYREEE (reference sequence). CDR3 length equals 12 residues.

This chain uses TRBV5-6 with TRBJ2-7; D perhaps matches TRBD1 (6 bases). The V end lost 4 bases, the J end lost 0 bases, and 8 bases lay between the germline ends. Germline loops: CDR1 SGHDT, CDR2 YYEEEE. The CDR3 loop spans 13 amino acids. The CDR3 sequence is CASSPQGSYEQYF. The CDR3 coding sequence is TGTGCCAGCAGCCCACAGGGCTCCTACGAGCAGTACTTC. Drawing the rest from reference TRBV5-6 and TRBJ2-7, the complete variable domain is DAGVTQSPTHLIKTRGQQVTLRCSPKSGHDTVSWYQQALGQGPQFIFQYYEEEERQRGNFPDRFSGHQFPNYSSELNVNALLLGDSALYLCASSPQGSYEQYFGPGTRLTVT.

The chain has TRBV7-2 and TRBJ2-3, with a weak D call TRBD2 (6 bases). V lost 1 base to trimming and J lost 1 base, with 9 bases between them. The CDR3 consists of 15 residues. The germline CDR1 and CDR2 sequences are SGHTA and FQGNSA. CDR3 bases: TGTGCCAGCAGCTTAGTGGCTAGCGGCACAGATACGCAGTATTTT. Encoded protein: CASSLVASGTDTQYF.

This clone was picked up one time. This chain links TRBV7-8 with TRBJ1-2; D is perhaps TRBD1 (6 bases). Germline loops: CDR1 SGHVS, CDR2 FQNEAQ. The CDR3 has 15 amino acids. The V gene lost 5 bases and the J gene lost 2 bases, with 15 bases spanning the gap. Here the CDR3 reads CASSPRTAKNYGYTF. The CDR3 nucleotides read TGTGCCAGCAGCCCCAGGACAGCTAAGAACTATGGCTACACCTTC.

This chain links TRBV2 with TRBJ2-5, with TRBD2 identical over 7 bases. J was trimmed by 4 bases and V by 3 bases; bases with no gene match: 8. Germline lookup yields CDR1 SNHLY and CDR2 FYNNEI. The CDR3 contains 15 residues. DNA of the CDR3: TGTGCCAGCAGTGATAAGCGGGACTTTCGAGAGACCCAGTACTTC. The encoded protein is CASSDKRDFRETQYF.